This is a list of T cell receptor beta chains from one sample in a study of neurological immune-mediated disorders. In TCRdb, the 5' RACE reads were re-called with MiXCR into one record per CDR3 protein. The table includes approximately 60,000 distinct CDR3 sequences, approximately 3.5% detected once. Sequencing was performed on PBMCs. These receptors were obtained from a woman aged 25 to 39 with multiple sclerosis. CDR3s include the opening cysteine and the closing phenylalanine or tryptophan. The D gene is left open where the match is weak. Clone size is stated in some rows and not others, as once, few, many or a class when expanded.

>-|TRBV3-1|many|TRBJ1-6
CASSQVRGRGSPLNF
TGTGCCAGCAGCCAAGTGAGGGGAAGGGGTTCACCCCTCAACTTT
>TRBD1|TRBV7-6|-|TRBJ1-1
CASSPHGTGWGNTEAFF
TGTGCCAGCAGCCCTCATGGGACAGGGTGGGGGAACACTGAAGCTTTCTTT
>TRBD1|TRBV5-1|many|TRBJ1-2
CASSDSGTGNYGYTF
TGCGCCAGCAGCGACTCCGGGACAGGGAACTATGGCTACACCTTC
>-|TRBV4-1|many|TRBJ2-1
CASSQGLVRAKYNEQFF
TGCGCCAGCAGCCAAGGCCTGGTTCGAGCGAAATACAATGAGCAGTTCTTC
>TRBD2|TRBV6-6|-|TRBJ2-5
CASSRDTGTSSGTQYF
TGTGCCAGCAGTCGAGATACCGGGACTAGTAGTGGTACCCAGTACTTC
>-|TRBV28|many|TRBJ1-1
CASSLSRTEAFF
TGTGCCAGCAGTTTATCTCGCACTGAAGCTTTCTTT
>TRBD1|TRBV5-1|many|TRBJ1-2
CASSSGASGGAYGYTF
TGCGCCAGCAGCTCCGGGGCGTCAGGGGGTGCCTATGGCTACACCTTC
>-|TRBV4-1|many|TRBJ1-4
CASSQVRSEKLFF
TGCGCCAGCAGCCAAGTCCGAAGTGAAAAACTGTTTTTT
>TRBD2|TRBV5-1|many|TRBJ2-1
CASSGRLAGADEQFF
TGCGCCAGCAGCGGGCGACTAGCGGGAGCCGATGAGCAGTTCTTC
>TRBD2|TRBV4-1|many|TRBJ2-7
CASSQVTLAGNGEQYF
TGCGCCAGCAGCCAAGTCACACTAGCGGGAAATGGCGAGCAGTACTTC
>-|TRBV6-5|many|TRBJ1-3
CASSYRGGTIYF
TGTGCCAGCAGTTACCGCGGGGGCACCATATATTTT
>-|TRBV11-1|few|TRBJ2-5
CASSFEGRETQYF
TGTGCCAGCAGCTTTGAGGGTCGAGAGACCCAGTACTTC
>-|TRBV5-1|many|TRBJ2-3
CASAGTPLRPHTDTQYF
TGCGCCAGCGCGGGGACTCCCCTCCGCCCGCACACAGATACGCAGTATTTT
>-|TRBV14|many|TRBJ1-5
CATDGTFSNQPQHF
TGTGCCACCGACGGGACCTTTAGCAATCAGCCCCAGCATTTT
>TRBD2|TRBV20-1|many|TRBJ2-1
CSASTGLADNEQFF
TGCAGTGCTAGCACGGGACTAGCGGACAATGAGCAGTTCTTC
>TRBD1|TRBV5-1|-|TRBJ2-6
CASSTGASSGAKVLTF
TGCGCCAGCTCTACAGGGGCGTCCTCTGGGGCCAAAGTCCTGACTTTC
>TRBD2|TRBV20-1|many|TRBJ2-7
CSAPSPAGGRIYEQYF
TGCAGTGCTCCTTCCCCAGCGGGAGGCCGGATCTACGAGCAGTACTTC
>TRBD1|TRBV12-3/TRBV12-4|many|TRBJ2-2
CASRDRVNTGELFF
TGTGCCAGCCGGGACAGGGTAAACACCGGGGAGCTGTTTTTT
>-|TRBV20-1|many|TRBJ2-5
CSAPSAQVGETQYF
TGCAGTGCTCCTAGCGCCCAGGTGGGAGAGACCCAGTACTTC
>-|TRBV5-1|many|TRBJ1-2
CASSLVAGNLINGYTF
TGCGCCAGCAGCTTGGTGGCAGGCAACCTCATCAATGGCTACACCTTC
>-|TRBV4-2|many|TRBJ1-6
CASSLPATDSPLHF
TGTGCCAGCAGCCTTCCGGCCACCGATTCACCCCTCCACTTT
>-|TRBV27|many|TRBJ1-5
CASSGAGEFQPQHF
TGTGCCAGCAGTGGCGCAGGGGAGTTTCAGCCCCAGCATTTT
>-|TRBV6-6|many|TRBJ1-5
CASSRARNQPQHF
TGTGCCAGCAGTCGGGCGCGCAATCAGCCCCAGCATTTT
>-|TRBV5-1|many|TRBJ2-7
CASSLAANHEQYF
TGCGCCAGCAGCTTGGCGGCTAACCACGAGCAGTACTTC
>TRBD2|TRBV7-9|many|TRBJ2-1
CASSILAGNNEQFF
TGTGCCAGCAGCATTCTAGCGGGAAACAATGAGCAGTTCTTC
>-|TRBV4-1|many|TRBJ1-6
CASSQEGGPLHF
TGCGCCAGCAGCCAGGAAGGGGGTCCCCTCCACTTT
>-|TRBV15|many|TRBJ2-5
CATSLGPGLQETQYF
TGTGCCACCAGTCTGGGGCCAGGTCTCCAGGAGACCCAGTACTTC
>-|TRBV20-1|medium-sized|TRBJ2-1
CSARSREYSYNEQFF
TGCAGTGCTAGAAGTCGGGAGTATTCCTACAATGAGCAGTTCTTC
>-|TRBV5-1|many|TRBJ2-5
CASNLPMEETQYF
TGCGCCAGCAACCTCCCTATGGAGGAGACCCAGTACTTC
>-|TRBV9|many|TRBJ2-6
CASSGHPSGANVLTF
TGTGCCAGCAGCGGGCACCCCTCTGGGGCCAACGTCCTGACTTTC
>TRBD2|TRBV20-1|many|TRBJ2-3
CSASLPSGVTDTQYF
TGCAGTGCTAGTTTACCTAGCGGGGTTACAGATACGCAGTATTTT
>-|TRBV5-1|many|TRBJ2-5
CASSKGSTETQYF
TGCGCCAGCAGCAAGGGCTCCACAGAGACCCAGTACTTC
>-|TRBV19|many|TRBJ1-5
CASRKGSWQPQHF
TGTGCCAGTCGAAAGGGGTCATGGCAGCCCCAGCATTTT
>TRBD2|TRBV5-1|many|TRBJ2-7
CASSSGLAANWDEQYF
TGCGCCAGCAGCTCGGGACTAGCGGCGAATTGGGACGAGCAGTACTTC
>-|TRBV3-1|many|TRBJ1-1
CASSTRRAGNTEAFF
TGTGCCAGCAGCACCCGCAGGGCTGGGAACACTGAAGCTTTCTTT
>TRBD1|TRBV20-1|many|TRBJ1-2
CSAMDRGSIPYGYTF
TGCAGTGCCATGGACAGGGGGTCGATTCCCTATGGCTACACCTTC
>-|TRBV5-1|many|TRBJ2-3
CASSLAPQDTQYF
TGCGCCAGCAGCTTGGCCCCGCAAGATACGCAGTATTTT
>-|TRBV20-1|many|TRBJ2-1
CSGGATYNEQFF
TGCAGTGGGGGAGCAACCTACAATGAGCAGTTCTTC
>TRBD1|TRBV5-5|many|TRBJ2-1
CASNPSGTGGRSYNEQFF
TGTGCCAGCAATCCTTCCGGGACAGGGGGAAGGTCCTACAATGAGCAGTTCTTC
>-|TRBV5-1|many|TRBJ2-1
CASSFEGSGPSSYNEQFF
TGCGCCAGCAGCTTCGAAGGTAGCGGACCGAGCTCCTACAATGAGCAGTTCTTC
>-|TRBV5-1|many|TRBJ2-2
CASSLIGSNTGELFF
TGCGCCAGCAGCTTGATCGGTTCGAACACCGGGGAGCTGTTTTTT
>-|TRBV7-2|many|TRBJ2-5
CASSPFGRDQETQYF
TGTGCCAGCAGCCCCTTTGGACGCGACCAAGAGACCCAGTACTTC
>-|TRBV5-1|many|TRBJ1-1
CASSPRRTGASKMNTEAFF
TGCGCCAGCAGCCCCAGACGCACCGGGGCCTCAAAGATGAACACTGAAGCTTTCTTT
>-|TRBV20-1|few|TRBJ1-5
CSARYSAGANQPQHF
TGCAGTGCTAGATATTCGGCAGGGGCCAATCAGCCCCAGCATTTT
>TRBD2|TRBV5-1|few|TRBJ2-1
CASSYSSGGAYNEQFF
TGCGCCAGCAGCTACAGTAGCGGGGGGGCCTACAATGAGCAGTTCTTC
>TRBD2|TRBV20-1|many|TRBJ2-2
CSARDPGGGTGELFF
TGCAGTGCTAGAGATCCGGGGGGAGGTACCGGGGAGCTGTTTTTT
>TRBD2|TRBV5-1|many|TRBJ2-3
CASSWRGLAGNTDTQYF
TGCGCCAGCAGCTGGAGGGGACTAGCGGGAAACACAGATACGCAGTATTTT
>-|TRBV7-6|few|TRBJ2-6
CASRSSGANVLTF
TGTGCCAGCAGATCCTCTGGGGCCAACGTCCTGACTTTC
>TRBD2|TRBV20-1|many|TRBJ2-1
CSARVPLAGADNEQFF
TGCAGTGCTAGAGTACCGCTAGCGGGGGCAGACAATGAGCAGTTCTTC
>TRBD1|TRBV5-1|many|TRBJ2-2
CASSSGDRVEAGELFF
TGCGCCAGCAGCTCCGGGGACAGGGTAGAGGCCGGGGAGCTGTTTTTT
>-|TRBV28|many|TRBJ2-1
CASIGGTAFSYNEQFF
TGTGCCAGCATCGGAGGTACGGCTTTCTCCTACAATGAGCAGTTCTTC
>TRBD1|TRBV5-1|few|TRBJ1-2
CASSPGGLNYGYTF
TGCGCCAGCAGCCCAGGGGGCCTTAACTATGGCTACACCTTC
>-|TRBV6-2/TRBV6-3|many|TRBJ1-6
CASSKADRQGSPLHF
TGTGCCAGCAGCAAGGCGGACCGCCAAGGATCACCCCTCCACTTT